This TCR beta chain was captured by sequencing in a study of blood T cells in healthy people across ages. Study-level results: The study regarded diversity estimates from one million T cells as underestimates.

PCR was performed a second time for roughly 6 to 12 cycles using a sample-barcoded 5' primer and a J-beta primer mix. One entry per CDR3 protein, called by TCRdb with MiXCR from the 5' RACE reads. In the table there are approximately 1.5 million distinct CDR3 sequences, approximately 42% of which are singletons. This CDR3 is built from 17 residues. Trimming removed 3 bases at V and 3 bases at J, with 15 bases between. The V gene's germline CDR1 is SGHTA and CDR2 FQGNSA. Comment on this clonotype: Antigen unknown.

The chain is built from TRBV7-2 and TRBJ2-6; D gene unclear. The origin of this receptor is a woman younger than 30 in good health. The sample was blood. DNA for the CDR3: TGTGCCAGCAGCTTTGGGGATATCCCCCTTGGGGCCAACGTCCTGACTTTC. Encoded protein: CASSFGDIPLGANVLTF.